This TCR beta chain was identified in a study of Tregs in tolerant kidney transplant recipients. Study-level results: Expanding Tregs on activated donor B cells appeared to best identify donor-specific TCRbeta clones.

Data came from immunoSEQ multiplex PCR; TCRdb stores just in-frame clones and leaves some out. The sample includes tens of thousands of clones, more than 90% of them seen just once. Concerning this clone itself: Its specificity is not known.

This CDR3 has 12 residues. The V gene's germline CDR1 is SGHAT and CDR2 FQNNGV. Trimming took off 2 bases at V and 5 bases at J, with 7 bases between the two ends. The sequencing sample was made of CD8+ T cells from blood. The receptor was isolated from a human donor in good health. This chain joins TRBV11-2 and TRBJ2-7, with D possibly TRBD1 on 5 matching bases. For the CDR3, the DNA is TGTGCCAGCAGCTTATCAGGGAACGAGCAGTACTTC. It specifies CASSLSGNEQYF.